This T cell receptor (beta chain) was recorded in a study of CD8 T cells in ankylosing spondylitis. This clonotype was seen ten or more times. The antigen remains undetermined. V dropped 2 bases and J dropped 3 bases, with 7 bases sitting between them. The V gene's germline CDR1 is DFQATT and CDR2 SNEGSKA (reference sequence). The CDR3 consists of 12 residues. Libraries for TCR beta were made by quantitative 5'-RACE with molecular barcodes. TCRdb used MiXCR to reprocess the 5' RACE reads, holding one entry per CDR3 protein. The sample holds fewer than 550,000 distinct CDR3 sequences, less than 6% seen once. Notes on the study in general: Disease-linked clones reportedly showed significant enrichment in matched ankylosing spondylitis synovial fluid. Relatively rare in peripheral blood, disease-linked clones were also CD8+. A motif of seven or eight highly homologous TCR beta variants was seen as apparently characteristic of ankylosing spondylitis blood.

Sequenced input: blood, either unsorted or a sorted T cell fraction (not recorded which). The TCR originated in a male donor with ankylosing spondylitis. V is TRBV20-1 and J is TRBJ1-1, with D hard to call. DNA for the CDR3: TGCAGTGCTAGATCAGATCACACTGAAGCTTTCTTT. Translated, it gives CSARSDHTEAFF.